This T cell receptor beta chain was retrieved from a study of CD8 T cells in Susac syndrome (dated by TCRdb to between 2019 and 2020). Some background on the complete study: Among the sequenced Susac syndrome patients, six had clinically active disease and eight were in clinical remission. At the time of blood withdrawal, Susac syndrome patients were either therapy-naive, taking corticosteroids (with some also receiving IVIg), or on IVIg alone. Repertoire sequencing was used to test whether CD8+ T cell activation and differentiation in Susac syndrome was antigen driven.

As to this clonotype: Its cognate antigen has yet to be identified. Nothing much larger sits one base from this clone, and base qualities are not available.

High-throughput TCR beta sequencing profiled peripheral blood CD8+ and CD4+ T cells from healthy donors, Susac syndrome patients and multiple sclerosis patients. The Susac syndrome patients fulfilled recently defined diagnostic criteria for definite or probable disease. Bulk CD8+ and CD4+ T cells were purified magnetically by negative isolation, whereas CD8+ TEMRA cells were enriched by FACS. Blood was drawn into EDTA tubes, processed within 24 hours, and PBMCs were isolated by density gradient centrifugation. PBMCs destined for TCR sequencing were cryopreserved in liquid nitrogen and later thawed in a 37 °C water bath. The sorted or isolated CD4+, CD8+ and CD8+ TEMRA cells had a purity of 90% or higher. RNA was extracted using the RNeasy kit, and roughly 0.5 to 1 microgram was reverse transcribed with random hexamers. TCR beta CDR3 regions were amplified with the immunoSEQ multiplex PCR assay covering 54 Vbeta and 13 Jbeta segments. PCR amplification bias was corrected by using a synthetic template baseline for primer optimization and computational correction. The authors' pipeline ran thus. Only productive sequences were kept, with reads annotated to V, D and J genes according to IMGT and analyzed in immunoSEQ Analyzer. To calculate clonality, Shannon entropy was normalized by log2 of the number of productive unique sequences and then subtracted from one. Public and private clones were assessed among the 100 most prevalent clones of each patient and control. Clones were defined as Susac-specific if absent from the healthy and MS cohorts, from 1052 published viral clones and from other ImmuneACCESS disease sequences. TCRdb handled the public reads itself, with Q25 trimming in fastp and clone calling in MiXCR, and kept productive beta chains. Entries that share a CDR3 protein sequence are merged under the most common genes and DNA. In this record, the V and J calls reflect TCRdb's handling and not the investigators' own analysis. This sample has over 140,000 distinct CDR3 sequences in its table, and about 95% of those were observed once. Around 0.15% of the sample lies in the top ten.

Overall results and qualifications from the work: No clonal expansion was detected in the CD4+ T cell repertoire of Susac syndrome patients. The number of individuals in the TCR sequencing and HLA analysis was recognized as being relatively small.

The specimen was CD4+ T cells from PBMCs. The TCR was taken from a human donor with Susac syndrome.

The DNA reads as follows: TGTGCCAGCAGCGTTCAGGGGAGCTCCTACAATGAGCAGTTCTTC. It specifies CASSVQGSSYNEQFF. The receptor chain draws on TRBV9 and TRBJ2-1, with a weak D call of TRBD1 (6 bases match). Based on the germline V gene, the CDR1 and CDR2 sequences are SGDLS and YYNGEE. Counted from cysteine to phenylalanine, this CDR3 has 15 amino acids. Left in the record is the CDR3 DNA by itself, 45 bases read in frame from the first base. V is pared back by 2 bases and J by 0 bases, with 9 bases lying between the germline termini.